The entry below gives a single TCR beta chain sequence along with its context. Its antigen is not known. TCRdb's copy holds only in-frame clones and misses some; the assay was immunoSEQ multiplex PCR. This table has over 5,000 clones, around two thirds appearing once. This CDR3 region has 15 residues. Trimming shortened V by 4 bases and J by 0 bases, and 10 bases separated the two germline ends. The germline gives CDR1 MNHEY, CDR2 SVGAGI. The sample is drawn from a study of CD8 T cell repertoires and HIV-1 epitope variants. On the study more broadly: T cells were stimulated with Twenty-five Gag and Nef peptides separately. Controls were a CMV, EBV and flu peptide pool, Ebola AY9 negative control, and no-peptide well. Study results and limitations: Nine or ten antigen-specific TCR beta clonotypes were found; roughly six seemed cross-reactive to variants.

V gene TRBV6-5 combines with J gene TRBJ1-3; D is ambiguous. The receptor was derived from a male donor with HIV. The sequencing sample was made of cultured CD8+ T cells derived from PBMCs. The CDR3 spells CASSSYDNSGNTIYF. For the CDR3, the DNA is TGTGCCAGCAGTTCCTATGACAACTCTGGAAACACCATATATTTT.